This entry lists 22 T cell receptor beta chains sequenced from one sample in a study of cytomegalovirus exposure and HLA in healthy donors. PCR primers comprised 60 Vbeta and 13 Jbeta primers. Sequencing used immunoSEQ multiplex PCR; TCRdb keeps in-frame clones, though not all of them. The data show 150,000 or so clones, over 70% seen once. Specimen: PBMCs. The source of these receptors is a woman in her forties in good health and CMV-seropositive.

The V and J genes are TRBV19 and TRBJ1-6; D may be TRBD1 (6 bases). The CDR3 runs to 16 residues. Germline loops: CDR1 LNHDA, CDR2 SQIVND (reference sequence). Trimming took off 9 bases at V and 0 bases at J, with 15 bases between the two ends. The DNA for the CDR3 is TGTGCCAGAGGGGGGGAGGCTAGCTCCTATAATTCACCCCTCCACTTT. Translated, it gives CARGGEASSYNSPLHF. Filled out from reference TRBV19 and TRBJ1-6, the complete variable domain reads DGGITQSPKYLFRKEGQNVTLSCEQNLNHDAMYWYRQDPGQGLRLIYYSQIVNDFQKGDIAEGYSVSREKKESFPLTVTSAQKNPTAFYLCARGGEASSYNSPLHFGNGTRLTVT.

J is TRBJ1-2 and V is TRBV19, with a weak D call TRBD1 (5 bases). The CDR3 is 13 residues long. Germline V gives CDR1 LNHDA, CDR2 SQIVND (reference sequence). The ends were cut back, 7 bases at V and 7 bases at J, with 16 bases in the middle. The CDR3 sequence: CASNGPGEGGYTF. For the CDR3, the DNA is TGTGCCAGTAACGGTCCGGGGGAAGGTGGCTACACCTTC. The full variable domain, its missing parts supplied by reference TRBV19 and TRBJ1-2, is DGGITQSPKYLFRKEGQNVTLSCEQNLNHDAMYWYRQDPGQGLRLIYYSQIVNDFQKGDIAEGYSVSREKKESFPLTVTSAQKNPTAFYLCASNGPGEGGYTFGSGTRLTVV.

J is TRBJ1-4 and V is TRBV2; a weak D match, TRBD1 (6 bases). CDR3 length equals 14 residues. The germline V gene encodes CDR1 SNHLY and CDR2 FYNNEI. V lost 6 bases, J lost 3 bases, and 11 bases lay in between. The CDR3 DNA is TGTGCCAGCAGGCAGGGGTTCGCTAATGAAAAACTGTTTTTT. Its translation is CASRQGFANEKLFF.

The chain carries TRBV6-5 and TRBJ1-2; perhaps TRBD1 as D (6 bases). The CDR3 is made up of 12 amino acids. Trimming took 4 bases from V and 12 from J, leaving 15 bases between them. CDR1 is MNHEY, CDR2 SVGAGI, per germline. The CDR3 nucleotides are TGTGCCAGCAGTTCGAACGGACAGCCTGACACCTTC. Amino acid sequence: CASSSNGQPDTF.

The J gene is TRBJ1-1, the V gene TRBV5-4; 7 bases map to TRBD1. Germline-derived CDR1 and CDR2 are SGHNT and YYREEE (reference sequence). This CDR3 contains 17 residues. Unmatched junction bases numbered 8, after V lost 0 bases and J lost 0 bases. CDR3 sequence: CASSLGQGTRMNTEAFF. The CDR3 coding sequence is TGTGCCAGCAGCTTGGGACAGGGAACCAGAATGAACACTGAAGCTTTCTTT. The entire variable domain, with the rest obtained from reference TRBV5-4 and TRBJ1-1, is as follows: ETGVTQSPTHLIKTRGQQVTLRCSSQSGHNTVSWYQQALGQGPQFIFQYYREEENGRGNFPPRFSGLQFPNYSSELNVNALELDDSALYLCASSLGQGTRMNTEAFFGQGTRLTVV.

The CDR3 here is CASSYGTVNTEAFF. Written as DNA, the CDR3 is TGCGCCAGCAGCTACGGGACAGTGAACACTGAAGCTTTCTTT. This rearrangement joins TRBV5-1 to TRBJ1-1; TRBD1 aligns across 7 bases. V shed 3 bases, J shed 0 bases, and the junction held 2 bases outside the gene matches. This CDR3 spans 14 amino acids. CDR1 is SGHRS, CDR2 YFSETQ, per germline.

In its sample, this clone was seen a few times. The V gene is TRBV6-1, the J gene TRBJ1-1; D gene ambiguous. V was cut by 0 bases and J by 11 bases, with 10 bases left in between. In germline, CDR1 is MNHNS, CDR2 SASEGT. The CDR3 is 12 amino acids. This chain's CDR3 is CASSEATPRAFF. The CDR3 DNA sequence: TGTGCCAGCAGTGAAGCGACGCCCAGGGCTTTCTTT.

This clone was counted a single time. CDR3 sequence: CATSRRASDTQYF. The CDR3 coding sequence is TGTGCCACCAGCAGGAGAGCTTCAGATACGCAGTATTTT. The chain employs TRBV15 and TRBJ2-3; D remains unclear. The germline V and J ends were trimmed by 3 bases and 4 bases, with 8 bases remaining between them. CDR3 length: 13 amino acids. CDR1 and CDR2 (germline): LNHNV, YYDKDF (reference sequence).

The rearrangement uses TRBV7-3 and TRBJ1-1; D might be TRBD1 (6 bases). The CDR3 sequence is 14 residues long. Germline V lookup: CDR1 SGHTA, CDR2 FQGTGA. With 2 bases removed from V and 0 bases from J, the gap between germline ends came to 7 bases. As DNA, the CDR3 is TGTGCCAGCAGCTTAGGGGGCATGAACACTGAAGCTTTCTTT. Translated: CASSLGGMNTEAFF.

DNA of the CDR3: TGCAGTGCTAGTGAACGCCGGGGCTACACCTTC. Its protein product is CSASERRGYTF. V usage is TRBV20-1 and J usage is TRBJ1-2; D remains unclear. V dropped 3 bases and J dropped 8 bases, with 10 bases sitting between them. The CDR3 totals 11 residues. Germline CDR1 reads DFQATT; CDR2 reads SNEGSKA (reference sequence).

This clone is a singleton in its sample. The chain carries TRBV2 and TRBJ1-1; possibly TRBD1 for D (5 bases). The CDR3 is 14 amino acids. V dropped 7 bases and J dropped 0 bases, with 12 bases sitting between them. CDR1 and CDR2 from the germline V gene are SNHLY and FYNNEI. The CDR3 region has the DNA TGTGCCAGCAACGGGGGATTCATGAACACTGAAGCTTTCTTT. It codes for CASNGGFMNTEAFF.

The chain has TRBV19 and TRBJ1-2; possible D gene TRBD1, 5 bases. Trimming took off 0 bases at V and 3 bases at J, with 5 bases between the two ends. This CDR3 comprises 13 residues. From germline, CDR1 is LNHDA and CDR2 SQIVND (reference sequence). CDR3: CASSIDRDYGYTF. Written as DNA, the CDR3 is TGTGCCAGTAGTATAGACAGGGACTATGGCTACACCTTC.

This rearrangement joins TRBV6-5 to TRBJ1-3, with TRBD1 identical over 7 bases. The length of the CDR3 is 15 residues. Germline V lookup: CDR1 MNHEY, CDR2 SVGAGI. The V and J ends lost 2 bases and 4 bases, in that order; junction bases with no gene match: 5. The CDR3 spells CASSYTGASGNTIYF. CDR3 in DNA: TGTGCCAGCAGTTACACAGGGGCGTCGGGAAACACCATATATTTT.

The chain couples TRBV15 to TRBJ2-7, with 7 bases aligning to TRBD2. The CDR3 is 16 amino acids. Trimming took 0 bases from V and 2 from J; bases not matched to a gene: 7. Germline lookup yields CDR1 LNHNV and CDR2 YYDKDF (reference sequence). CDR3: CATSREGGSFTYEQYF. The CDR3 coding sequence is TGTGCCACCAGCAGAGAGGGAGGGTCTTTTACCTACGAGCAGTACTTC.

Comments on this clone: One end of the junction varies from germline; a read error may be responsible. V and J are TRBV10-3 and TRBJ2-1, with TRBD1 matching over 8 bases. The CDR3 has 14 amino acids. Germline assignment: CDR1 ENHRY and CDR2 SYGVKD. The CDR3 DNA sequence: TGTGCCATCAGTGAGGCAGGGGGCTTTAGTGAGCGGTTCTTC. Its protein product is CAISEAGGFSERFF.

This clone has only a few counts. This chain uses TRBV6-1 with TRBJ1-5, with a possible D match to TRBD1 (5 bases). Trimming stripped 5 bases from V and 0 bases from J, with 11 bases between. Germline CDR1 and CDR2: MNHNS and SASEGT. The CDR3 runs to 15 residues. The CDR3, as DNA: TGTGCCAGCAGTCGAACAGGTCTTAGCAATCAGCCCCAGCATTTT. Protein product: CASSRTGLSNQPQHF.

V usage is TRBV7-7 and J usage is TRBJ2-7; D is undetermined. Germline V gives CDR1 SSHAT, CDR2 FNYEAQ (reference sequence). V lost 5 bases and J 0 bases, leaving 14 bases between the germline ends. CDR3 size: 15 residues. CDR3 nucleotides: TGTGCCAGCAGCGAAGTGGCATCCGTCTCCTACGAGCAGTACTTC. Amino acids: CASSEVASVSYEQYF.

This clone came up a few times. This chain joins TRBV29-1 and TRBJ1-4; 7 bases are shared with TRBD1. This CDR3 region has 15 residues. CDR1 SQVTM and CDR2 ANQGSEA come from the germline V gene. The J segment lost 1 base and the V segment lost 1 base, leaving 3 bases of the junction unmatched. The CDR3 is CSVEGGQRTNEKLFF. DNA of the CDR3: TGCAGCGTTGAAGGGGGACAGAGAACTAATGAAAAACTGTTTTTT. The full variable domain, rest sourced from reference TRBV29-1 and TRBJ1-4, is SAVISQKPSRDICQRGTSLTIQCQVDSQVTMMFWYRQQPGQSLTLIATANQGSEATYESGFVIDKFPISRPNLTFSTLTVSNMSPEDSSIYLCSVEGGQRTNEKLFFGSGTQLSVL.

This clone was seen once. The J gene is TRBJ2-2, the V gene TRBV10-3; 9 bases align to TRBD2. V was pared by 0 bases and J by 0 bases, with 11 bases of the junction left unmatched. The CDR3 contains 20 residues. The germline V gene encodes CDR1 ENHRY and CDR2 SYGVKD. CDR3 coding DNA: TGTGCCATCAGTGAGTCGCGGGGGGGCCGGAGCGATGCGAACACCGGGGAGCTGTTTTTT. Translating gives CAISESRGGRSDANTGELFF.

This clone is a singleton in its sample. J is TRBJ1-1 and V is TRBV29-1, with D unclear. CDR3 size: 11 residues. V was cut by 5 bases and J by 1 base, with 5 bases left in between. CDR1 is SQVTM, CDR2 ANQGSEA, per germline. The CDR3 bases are TGCAGCGTTCCGAGGAACACTGAAGCTTTCTTT. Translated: CSVPRNTEAFF.

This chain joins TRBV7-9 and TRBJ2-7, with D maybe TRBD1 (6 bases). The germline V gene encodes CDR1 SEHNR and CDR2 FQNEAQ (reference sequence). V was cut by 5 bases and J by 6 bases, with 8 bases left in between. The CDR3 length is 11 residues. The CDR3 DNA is TGTGCCAGCAGCCTCAGGGGCGAGCAGTACTTC. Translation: CASSLRGEQYF.

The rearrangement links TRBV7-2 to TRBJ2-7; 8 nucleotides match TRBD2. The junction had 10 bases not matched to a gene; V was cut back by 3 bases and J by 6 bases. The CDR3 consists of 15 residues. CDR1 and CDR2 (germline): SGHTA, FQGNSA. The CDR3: CASSLAGTRPLEQYF. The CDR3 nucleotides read TGTGCCAGCAGCTTGGCCGGGACTAGACCCCTCGAGCAGTACTTC.